The sequence of this T cell receptor beta chain was determined in a study of post-analysis software for immune sequencing data. V shed 4 bases and J 8 bases; nucleotides not matched to a gene: 5. Looked up from germline, CDR1 is SQVTM and CDR2 is ANQGSEA. This CDR3 contains 13 residues. Broader study findings: By F measure, strong co-clustering occurred among samples prepared in the same batch. Elevated frequency relative to controls characterized a handful of TRBV segments in patients, TRBV5-6, TRBV5-1 and TRBV20-1 among them. Comparison with controls showed significantly lower normalized Chao1 diversity in multiple sclerosis patients.

Unique molecular identifiers featured in each of the TCR beta cDNA libraries. There were about 1 to 10 million T cells, and some 500,000 cDNA molecules came from them. Each CDR3 protein gets one entry after TCRdb re-called the PCR reads with MiXCR. The data contain approximately 660,000 distinct CDR3 sequences, roughly three fifths of them singletons. Points on this clonotype: Its antigen is currently unknown.

The sequencing sample was made of blood. The sequence was obtained from a girl aged 2-9 years with multiple sclerosis. This rearrangement joins TRBV29-1 to TRBJ1-4; 9 bases fit TRBD1. The CDR3 region has the DNA TGCAGCGTTGGGGACAGGGACGGGGAAAAACTGTTTTTT. It specifies CSVGDRDGEKLFF.